This T cell receptor (beta chain) was identified during a study of shared clonotypes between healthy human individuals. General study points: Despite large depth, sorted-subset datasets appeared incompletely sequenced.

Only in-frame clones appear in the TCRdb table, and some are missing; sequencing was by immunoSEQ multiplex PCR. The sample shows approximately 95,000 clones, approximately 61% of them seen only once. This CDR3 is built from 13 residues. The V end was cut by 6 bases, the J end by 9 bases, with 15 bases between. Germline loops: CDR1 SNHLY, CDR2 FYNNEI. Only a few counts were recorded for this clone. Its target is unknown. Sequencing was carried out using memory CD8+ T cells sorted from blood. Documented subset: CD45RO+ cells pooled with CCR7-negative TemRA cells. This TCR was sampled from a man aged 25-40 years in good health. V gene TRBV2 combines with J gene TRBJ1-5, with D hard to call. The CDR3, as DNA: TGTGCCAGCAGGGGTGGGTCGGCAGGGCCCCAGCATTTT. Translation gives CASRGGSAGPQHF.